The present entry profiles one TCR beta chain with its context. As yet, its antigen is unknown. This entry is derived from a study of graft-versus-host responses after intestinal transplantation. Study-level results: Recipient marrow held GvH clones, some first seen in ileum or blood.

The CDR3 runs to 15 residues. CDR1 is SGHRS and CDR2 is YFSETQ in the germline V gene. Trimming at V came to 4 bases and at J to 4 bases, leaving 6 bases not matched to a gene. Sequenced by immunoSEQ multiplex PCR; TCRdb stores in-frame clones only, minus some. The sample includes about 85,000 clones, about four fifths seen only once; the top ten take around 0.83%. The sequence was collected from a human donor who received an intestinal transplant. V gene TRBV5-1 combines with J gene TRBJ1-4; TRBD1 aligns across 8 bases. Material: unstimulated CD4+ T cells sorted from spleen or lymph node cells, obtained before intestinal transplant. The CDR3 region is CASSVGTGYNEKLFF. In DNA form, the CDR3 reads TGCGCCAGCAGCGTCGGGACAGGTTATAATGAAAAACTGTTTTTT.